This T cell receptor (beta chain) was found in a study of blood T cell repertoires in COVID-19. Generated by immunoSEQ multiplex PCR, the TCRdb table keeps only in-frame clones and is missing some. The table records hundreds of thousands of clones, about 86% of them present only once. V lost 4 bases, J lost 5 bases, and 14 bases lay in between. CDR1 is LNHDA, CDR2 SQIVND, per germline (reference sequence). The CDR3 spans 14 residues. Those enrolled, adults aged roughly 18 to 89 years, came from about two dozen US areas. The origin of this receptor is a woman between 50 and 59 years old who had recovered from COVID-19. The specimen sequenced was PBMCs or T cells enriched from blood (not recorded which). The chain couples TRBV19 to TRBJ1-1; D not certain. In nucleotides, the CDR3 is TGTGCCAGTAGTACGATACTGGGCGGGACTGAAGCTTTCTTT. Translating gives CASSTILGGTEAFF.